What follows are 22 T cell receptor beta chains derived from one specimen sequenced in a study of shared clonotypes between healthy human individuals. Sequenced by immunoSEQ multiplex PCR; TCRdb stores in-frame clones only, minus some. The table shows roughly 1 million clones, with more than 65% occurring only once. What was sequenced was memory CD4+ T cells sorted from blood. This sample's subset: CD45RA-negative fraction. These TCRs come from a young man in good health.

This clone was seen only once. This chain links TRBV6-1 with TRBJ1-6; TRBD1 is a possible D gene (6 bases). The ends were cut back, 9 bases at V and 4 bases at J, with 16 bases in the middle. CDR1 and CDR2 (germline): MNHNS, SASEGT. The CDR3 has 15 residues. Written as DNA, the CDR3 is TGTGCCAGTTACAGGGCCGTTACATATAATTCACCCCTCCACTTT. Translation gives CASYRAVTYNSPLHF.

The rearrangement uses TRBV15 and TRBJ1-1; 9 positions agree with TRBD1. The length of the CDR3 is 15 residues. V was clipped by 5 bases and J by 5 bases; unmatched bases: 9. Germline V gives CDR1 LNHNV, CDR2 YYDKDF (reference sequence). This CDR3 is CATSPRDRVGTEAFF. The CDR3 DNA is TGTGCCACCAGCCCGAGGGACAGGGTAGGGACTGAAGCTTTCTTT.

This rearrangement joins TRBV11-2 to TRBJ2-2; 9 bases match TRBD1. Germline V gives CDR1 SGHAT, CDR2 FQNNGV. This CDR3 comprises 15 residues. V gave up 5 bases and J gave up 5 bases; unmatched junction bases: 6. The CDR3 protein is CASSVTGGRTGELFF. As DNA, the CDR3 is TGTGCCAGCAGCGTTACAGGGGGCAGGACCGGGGAGCTGTTTTTT.

This sequence joins TRBV7-2 and TRBJ2-7, with 13 bases identical to TRBD2. Per the germline V gene, CDR1 is SGHTA and CDR2 is FQGNSA. The CDR3 spans 15 residues. V shed 7 bases and J 5 bases; nucleotides not matched to a gene: 8. The CDR3 DNA is TGTGCCAGCACGCAGACGGGACTAGCGGGACACGAGCAGTACTTC. Its protein product is CASTQTGLAGHEQYF.

The V gene is TRBV5-7, the J gene TRBJ2-2; D remains ambiguous. TRBV5-7 is given ORF status, its function remaining uncertain. The CDR3 runs to 18 residues. Trimming shortened V by 5 bases and J by 0 bases, and 20 bases separated the two germline ends. CDR3 in amino acids: CASSLDEAAVANTGELFF. The CDR3, as DNA: TGTGCCAGCAGTCTCGATGAAGCCGCCGTCGCGAACACCGGGGAGCTGTTTTTT.

The V gene is TRBV11-2, the J gene TRBJ2-7; TRBD1 agrees at 10 bases. V trimming: 5 bases; J trimming: 2 bases; junction bases outside the gene matches: 9. CDR1 SGHAT and CDR2 FQNNGV come from the germline V gene. The CDR3 loop spans 16 amino acids. For the CDR3, the DNA is TGTGCCAGCAGCCCGTCCGGGGGGACAGGGGCCTACGAGCAGTACTTC. As protein: CASSPSGGTGAYEQYF.

V and J are TRBV23-1 and TRBJ2-7; TRBD2 matches 10 bases. TRBV23-1 is treated as an ORF (open reading frame) with a function not yet certain. The V segment lost 7 bases and the J segment 4 bases; nucleotides outside the gene matches: 7. The CDR3 contains 14 residues. The CDR3: CASTASGGFYEQYF. The CDR3 nucleotides are TGCGCCAGCACCGCTAGCGGGGGCTTTTACGAGCAGTACTTC.

Concerning this clone: One base away lies a much larger clone, so this may be a sequencing read error. This chain links TRBV11-2 with TRBJ1-5; TRBD1 might be the D (6 bases). The germline V and J ends were trimmed by 5 bases and 2 bases, with 13 bases remaining between them. The germline gives CDR1 SGHAT, CDR2 FQNNGV. The CDR3 has 15 amino acids. CDR3 protein: CASSTTGIGNQPQHF. The CDR3 DNA reads as TGTGCCAGCAGCACAACAGGGATAGGCAATCAGCCCCAGCATTTT.

V and J are TRBV6-1 and TRBJ1-5; D is unresolved. The CDR3 extends over 15 amino acids. V lost 3 bases, J lost 5 bases, and 14 bases lay in between. Germline-derived CDR1 and CDR2 are MNHNS and SASEGT. The CDR3 sequence is CASSELDGTYQPQHF. The CDR3 DNA is TGTGCCAGCAGTGAGCTGGACGGAACTTATCAGCCCCAGCATTTT.

This rearrangement joins TRBV6-5 to TRBJ2-7; the D gene is possibly TRBD2 (5 bases). Trimming pared 1 base from V and 7 bases from J, leaving 14 bases between. From germline, CDR1 is MNHEY and CDR2 SVGAGI. The CDR3 contains 14 residues. CDR3 nucleotide sequence: TGTGCCAGCAGTTACTTTGAGGAATCGGGGGAGCAGTACTTC. Protein: CASSYFEESGEQYF.

Of note for this clone: The same CDR3 is also encoded by other DNA sequences in this sample. The CDR3 DNA reads TGTGCCAGCAGTTTGGGAGGGACAGACTATGGCTACACCTTC. Its translation is CASSLGGTDYGYTF. The rearrangement uses TRBV28 and TRBJ1-2; 7 positions agree with TRBD1. The germline CDR1 and CDR2 sequences are MDHEN and SYDVKM. J gave up 3 bases and V 3 bases, and 4 bases lay outside the gene matches. The CDR3 consists of 14 residues.

The chain couples TRBV2 to TRBJ2-5; possibly TRBD2 for D (6 bases). Trimming pared 8 bases from V and 1 base from J, leaving 14 bases between. The CDR3 has 14 amino acids. From germline, CDR1 is SNHLY and CDR2 FYNNEI. As DNA, the CDR3 is TGTGCCAGCGGGCGGGACCGTATCCAAGAGACCCAGTACTTC. Amino acid sequence: CASGRDRIQETQYF.

V is TRBV5-1 and J is TRBJ2-1; 9 bases align to TRBD2. From germline, CDR1 is SGHRS and CDR2 YFSETQ. The CDR3 contains 14 residues. Trimming cost V 7 bases and J 7 bases; bases outside gene matches: 9. Written as DNA, the CDR3 is TGCGCCAGCTCAAGGGCGGGGGGGTTAAATGAGCAGTTCTTC. Encoded protein: CASSRAGGLNEQFF.

J is TRBJ2-6 and V is TRBV18, with D tentatively TRBD2 (6 bases). Germline-derived CDR1 and CDR2 are KGHSH and LQKENI. CDR3 length: 14 residues. The V gene lost 7 bases and the J gene lost 4 bases, with 11 bases spanning the gap. The DNA of the CDR3 is TGTGCCAGCTGGCGGGGTTCCGGGGCCAACGTCCTGACTTTC. Protein product: CASWRGSGANVLTF.

This clone appeared a single time. This chain joins TRBV7-2 and TRBJ1-5; a weak D match, TRBD1 (6 bases). This CDR3 has 14 amino acids. V shed 5 bases and J shed 0 bases, with 8 bases lying between them. Germline V gene sequence: CDR1 SGHTA, CDR2 FQGNSA. DNA of the CDR3: TGTGCCAGCAGCCCGGGACATAGCAATCAGCCCCAGCATTTT. This encodes CASSPGHSNQPQHF.

The CDR3 nucleotides are TGTGCCAGCAGCTCACCTTTCTCTGGGGCCAACGTCCTGACTTTC. Residues: CASSSPFSGANVLTF. J is TRBJ2-6 and V is TRBV7-3; no clear D. CDR1 and CDR2 (germline): SGHTA, FQGTGA. V lost 4 bases to trimming and J lost 0 bases, with 7 bases between them. The CDR3 covers 15 residues.

V is TRBV29-1 and J is TRBJ2-3; maybe TRBD2 (5 bases). This CDR3 has 14 residues. V lost 3 bases and J lost 4, with 14 bases in between. CDR1 and CDR2 from the germline V gene are SQVTM and ANQGSEA. The CDR3: CSVDAGARADTQYF. CDR3 nucleotides: TGCAGCGTTGACGCAGGCGCGCGGGCAGATACGCAGTATTTT.

This CDR3 reads CASSPLNDRERGTQYF. In nucleotides, the CDR3 is TGTGCCAGCAGCCCGCTCAATGACAGAGAAAGAGGGACCCAGTACTTC. V usage is TRBV5-6 and J usage is TRBJ2-5; D possibly corresponds to TRBD1 (5 bases). The germline gives CDR1 SGHDT, CDR2 YYEEEE. The V end was cut by 4 bases, the J end by 7 bases, with 23 bases between. The CDR3 length is 16 residues.

This chain connects TRBV7-3 to TRBJ2-1; D uncertain. CDR3 length: 13 residues. Germline CDR1 SGHTA, CDR2 FQGTGA. Trimming stripped 4 bases from V and 1 base from J, with 5 bases between. The CDR3 loop is CASSSASYNEQFF. The CDR3 region has the DNA TGTGCCAGCAGCTCTGCGTCCTACAATGAGCAGTTCTTC.

The chain is built from TRBV6-6 and TRBJ1-1; no clear D. Germline-derived CDR1 and CDR2 are MNHNY and SVGAGI (reference sequence). V was shortened by 5 bases and J by 3 bases, with 10 bases between the two germline ends. There are 13 residues in the CDR3. The CDR3 protein is CASSPRLDTEAFF. For the CDR3, the DNA is TGTGCCAGCAGTCCCCGTTTGGACACTGAAGCTTTCTTT.

The chain couples TRBV7-2 to TRBJ2-7; D is undetermined. The CDR3 consists of 15 residues. In germline, CDR1 is SGHTA, CDR2 FQGNSA. Trimming took off 4 bases at V and 2 bases at J, with 15 bases between the two ends. This CDR3 reads CASSWTRGPPYEQYF. In DNA form, the CDR3 reads TGTGCCAGCAGCTGGACCCGTGGACCCCCCTACGAGCAGTACTTC.

J is TRBJ1-2 and V is TRBV10-3; D may be TRBD1 (6 bases). The CDR3 is 13 amino acids. V was trimmed by 3 bases and J by 8 bases, leaving 13 bases between them. Per germline, CDR1 ENHRY and CDR2 SYGVKD. DNA of the CDR3: TGTGCCATCAGTGACGGACAGCCGCTCGGCTACACCTTC. Amino acids: CAISDGQPLGYTF.